This T cell receptor beta chain emerged from a study of cytomegalovirus exposure and HLA in healthy donors. This PCR relied on a set of 60 Vbeta primers and 13 Jbeta primers. Profiling relied on immunoSEQ multiplex PCR, and the TCRdb table lists in-frame clones only, not all of them. The sample carries about 150,000 clones, 83% recorded once. The CDR3 runs to 11 residues. CDR1 and CDR2 (germline): MNHNS, SASEGT. V lost 5 bases and J lost 5, with 6 bases in between. The receptor was derived from a man in his forties in good health and CMV-seronegative. V usage is TRBV6-1 and J usage is TRBJ1-1, with unresolved D. Input material: PBMCs. In DNA, the CDR3 is TGTGCCAGCAGTTCCCCAACTGAAGCTTTCTTT. This translates into CASSSPTEAFF.